The 17 T cell receptor beta chains below were found in one sample sequenced in a study of blood T cell repertoires in COVID-19 (dated by TCRdb to between 2020 and 2021). Libraries were prepared through the immunoSEQ multiplex PCR assay. The immuneACCESS repertoire file appears here via TCRdb, limited to in-frame rearrangements. These files lack a portion of the clones; in checked studies, under half of the deficit traces to unresolved V genes, and the cause of the others is not known. Here the sample has fewer than 250,000 clones; 83% occur a single time. Around 3.5% of the sample is in the top ten clones. The sample was PBMCs or T cells enriched from blood (not recorded which). The origin of the receptors is a middle-aged woman who had been exposed to COVID-19.

This rearrangement joins TRBV19 to TRBJ1-1; TRBD1 might be the D (5 bases). Germline CDR1 LNHDA, CDR2 SQIVND (reference sequence). V was cut by 3 bases and J by 1 base, with 9 bases left in between. This CDR3 is 14 amino acids long. DNA of the CDR3: TGTGCCAGTAGTATCGGGGGTTGGAACACTGAAGCTTTCTTT. This sequence encodes CASSIGGWNTEAFF.

In its sample, this clone was seen a few times. The V gene is TRBV29-1, the J gene TRBJ1-2, with no clear D. Germline assignment: CDR1 SQVTM and CDR2 ANQGSEA. V lost 0 bases and J 8 bases, leaving 13 bases between the germline ends. CDR3 length: 13 amino acids. The CDR3 spells CSVEDHETRGYTF. CDR3 sequence (DNA): TGCAGCGTTGAAGATCACGAGACGAGGGGCTACACCTTC. Drawing the rest from reference TRBV29-1 and TRBJ1-2, the complete variable domain is SAVISQKPSRDICQRGTSLTIQCQVDSQVTMMFWYRQQPGQSLTLIATANQGSEATYESGFVIDKFPISRPNLTFSTLTVSNMSPEDSSIYLCSVEDHETRGYTFGSGTRLTVV.

The chain joins TRBV28 to TRBJ1-6; TRBD1 aligns across 8 bases. Germline values: CDR1 MDHEN, CDR2 SYDVKM. This CDR3 contains 15 residues. With 8 bases clipped from V and 7 bases from J, the junction kept 10 bases outside the gene matches. The CDR3, as DNA: TGTGCCAGCGAATCAGCGGACAGGGTAAATTCACCCCTCCACTTT. Translation: CASESADRVNSPLHF.

The table lists this clone with a few counts. The chain is built from TRBV4-1 and TRBJ1-6; D gene unclear. Germline loops: CDR1 MGHRA, CDR2 YSYEKL. V shed 0 bases and J shed 7 bases, with 16 bases lying between them. The CDR3 consists of 17 residues. The CDR3 nucleotides read TGCGCCAGCAGCCAAGATCCGGGTGACGGTTGGAATTCACCCCTCCACTTT. Its translation: CASSQDPGDGWNSPLHF.

The chain links TRBV9 to TRBJ2-7; D might be TRBD1 (6 bases). Trimming left V 0 bases short and J 2 bases short, with 9 bases between. The CDR3 contains 14 residues. Germline V lookup: CDR1 SGDLS, CDR2 YYNGEE. The CDR3, as DNA: TGTGCCAGCAGCGTAGGGGACATACCCTACGAGCAGTACTTC. Translation: CASSVGDIPYEQYF.

This chain connects TRBV6-1 to TRBJ1-6; TRBD1 agrees at 7 bases. V trimming: 3 bases; J trimming: 7 bases; junction bases outside the gene matches: 3. CDR3 length: 14 amino acids. Looked up from germline, CDR1 is MNHNS and CDR2 is SASEGT. The CDR3 DNA is TGTGCCAGCAGTGACAGGGGGTTCAATTCACCCCTCCACTTT. Its protein product is CASSDRGFNSPLHF.

J is TRBJ2-7 and V is TRBV19; D may be TRBD1 (7 bases). The germline gives CDR1 LNHDA, CDR2 SQIVND (reference sequence). The CDR3 contains 14 residues. V was pared by 4 bases and J by 3 bases, with 13 bases between. The CDR3 DNA is TGTGCCAGTAGTAGGAGGGGGACAGACTACGAGCAGTACTTC. Its translation is CASSRRGTDYEQYF.

The chain has TRBV30 and TRBJ2-4; D gene ambiguous. CDR1 and CDR2 (germline): GTSNPN, SVGIG (reference sequence). With 1 base removed from V and 7 bases from J, the gap between germline ends came to 14 bases. The CDR3 is made up of 14 amino acids. CDR3 DNA: TGTGCCTGGAGTGATGCACGTTTCTATAACATTCAGTACTTC. This sequence encodes CAWSDARFYNIQYF.

DNA for the CDR3: TGTGCCAGCAGCGCCCGGGACAGGGGTACTGAAGCTTTCTTT. Translation: CASSARDRGTEAFF. This chain uses TRBV2 with TRBJ1-1; TRBD1 agrees at 10 bases. Germline CDR1 reads SNHLY; CDR2 reads FYNNEI. The CDR3 is made up of 14 amino acids. Trimming cost V 6 bases and J 5 bases; bases outside gene matches: 6.

This rearrangement joins TRBV5-4 to TRBJ2-3, with 8 bases lining up with TRBD1. The CDR3 spans 15 residues. V lost 3 bases to trimming and J lost 4 bases; unmatched junction nucleotides: 7. Germline V lookup: CDR1 SGHNT, CDR2 YYREEE (reference sequence). The CDR3 nucleotides read TGTGCCAGCAGCTCGGAAGCAGGGGGCCCAGATACGCAGTATTTT. This translates into CASSSEAGGPDTQYF.

V is TRBV27 and J is TRBJ2-2; 7 bases are shared with TRBD1. Germline-derived CDR1 and CDR2 are MNHEY and SMNVEV (reference sequence). CDR3 length equals 17 residues. The trim removed 5 bases at V and 0 bases at J, leaving 9 bases unmatched. CDR3 coding DNA: TGTGCCAGCAGTCCCCGACCTACAGGGGCGAACACCGGGGAGCTGTTTTTT. This encodes CASSPRPTGANTGELFF.

The chain has TRBV28 and TRBJ1-2; 10 positions agree with TRBD1. The trim removed 5 bases at V and 6 bases at J, leaving 9 bases unmatched. Germline V lookup: CDR1 MDHEN, CDR2 SYDVKM. This CDR3 has 15 amino acids. The CDR3 sequence: CASSDSTGGANGYTF. CDR3 bases: TGTGCCAGCAGTGATTCGACAGGGGGCGCCAATGGCTACACCTTC.

CDR3 nucleotide sequence: TGCAGCGTCGGGACACCCTACAATGAGCAGTTCTTC. As protein: CSVGTPYNEQFF. The rearrangement joins TRBV29-1 to TRBJ2-1, with TRBD1 as a possible D gene (6 bases). Germline values: CDR1 SQVTM, CDR2 ANQGSEA. This CDR3 is 12 amino acids long. Trimming left V 6 bases short and J 2 bases short, with 8 bases between.

V is TRBV19 and J is TRBJ1-6; 12 bases are shared with TRBD1. This CDR3 has 15 residues. With V trimmed by 6 bases and J by 7 bases, 4 bases remained unmatched. From germline, CDR1 is LNHDA and CDR2 SQIVND (reference sequence). CDR3 sequence: CASRGQGASNSPLHF. The CDR3 coding sequence is TGTGCCAGTAGGGGACAGGGGGCTTCAAATTCACCCCTCCACTTT.

The chain uses TRBV21-1 and TRBJ2-3; the table's D call, TRBD2, was not checked against the DNA. TRBV21-1 is given as a pseudogene. The length of the CDR3 is 16 residues. The CDR3 DNA reads TGTGCCAGCAGCAAAGGACTAGCATTTTATCCGGATACGCAGTATTTT. This gives the protein CASSKGLAFYPDTQYF.

V is TRBV6-5 and J is TRBJ1-3, with D perhaps matching TRBD1 (5 bases). The CDR3 covers 13 residues. Trimming pared 8 bases from V and 1 base from J, leaving 9 bases between. Germline-derived CDR1 and CDR2 are MNHEY and SVGAGI. The CDR3 sequence is CASGASSGNTIYF. The CDR3 region has the DNA TGTGCCAGCGGGGCCTCTTCTGGAAACACCATATATTTT.

The sample holds a few counts of this clone. The V gene is TRBV11-1, the J gene TRBJ1-1; D ambiguous. The CDR3 totals 14 residues. The V end lost 3 bases, the J end lost 0 bases, and 8 bases lay between the germline ends. CDR1 is SGHAT and CDR2 is FQDESV in the germline V gene (reference sequence). Written as DNA, the CDR3 is TGTGCCAGCAGCTTGGCCCTCATGAACACTGAAGCTTTCTTT. This gives the protein CASSLALMNTEAFF. The full variable domain, in which reference TRBV11-1 and TRBJ1-1 provide the parts outside the CDR3, is EAEVAQSPRYKITEKSQAVAFWCDPISGHATLYWYRQILGQGPELLVQFQDESVVDDSQLPKDRFSAERLKGVDSTLKIQPAELGDSAMYLCASSLALMNTEAFFGQGTRLTVV.